One and the same sample provided the 25 T cell receptor beta chains below, sequenced in a study of identical twins. TCRdb reprocessed the 5' RACE reads with MiXCR, giving one entry per CDR3 protein. The table includes 410,000 or so distinct CDR3 sequences, less than 20% detected once. Sequenced sample: naive T cells sorted from blood. The receptor set was obtained from a man aged 50-60 years in good health.

V is TRBV12-3 or TRBV12-4 and J is TRBJ2-1; D not certain. Between the trimmed V and J ends, which lost 2 bases and 1 base, there was a span of 12 bases. The CDR3 has 16 residues. CDR3 loop: CASSLSLIESYNEQFF. The CDR3 nucleotides are TGTGCCAGCAGTTTATCTTTGATCGAGTCCTACAATGAGCAGTTCTTC.

The chain joins TRBV11-2 to TRBJ2-5; a possible D gene is TRBD2 (6 bases). Trimming took off 5 bases at V and 11 bases at J, with 18 bases between the two ends. The CDR3 is made up of 13 amino acids. CDR1 SGHAT and CDR2 FQNNGV come from the germline V gene. This CDR3 is CASSPGTATRQYF. CDR3 in DNA: TGTGCCAGCAGCCCTGGGACTGCCACAAGACAGTACTTC.

The chain joins TRBV24-1 to TRBJ2-3, with TRBD2 identical over 7 bases. CDR1 and CDR2 (germline): KGHDR, SFDVKD. The CDR3 contains 13 residues. V dropped 11 bases and J dropped 1; count of bases not matched to a gene: 5. CDR3 coding DNA: TGTGCCATCGGGACTACCGGCACAGATACGCAGTATTTT. It specifies CAIGTTGTDTQYF.

This clonotype was found many times. This CDR3 reads CASSYSLASPPDTQYF. CDR3 sequence (DNA): TGTGCCAGCAGTTACTCCCTAGCGAGCCCGCCAGATACGCAGTATTTT. The gene calls are TRBV6-5 and TRBJ2-3; possible D gene TRBD2, 6 bases. The CDR3 extends over 16 amino acids. Trimming pared 0 bases from V and 4 bases from J, leaving 14 bases between. Looked up from germline, CDR1 is MNHEY and CDR2 is SVGAGI.

The chain couples TRBV16 to TRBJ2-5; D possibly uses TRBD1 or TRBD2 (6 bases each). This CDR3 is 15 amino acids long. Germline-derived CDR1 and CDR2 are KGHSY and FQNENV. The germline V and J ends were trimmed by 4 bases and 2 bases, with 14 bases remaining between them. The CDR3 coding sequence is TGTGCCAGCAGCCCCTTGAGGGGGGCACAAGAGACCCAGTACTTC. Translation: CASSPLRGAQETQYF.

The chain recombines TRBV20-1 with TRBJ1-5, with D possibly being TRBD1 (5 bases). The CDR3 is 13 residues long. V was trimmed by 2 bases and J by 10 bases, leaving 15 bases between them. Looked up from germline, CDR1 is DFQATT and CDR2 is SNEGSKA (reference sequence). CDR3 nucleotide sequence: TGCAGTGCTAGACTGCGGGGAAGGGGACCCCAGCATTTT. Protein: CSARLRGRGPQHF.

This clonotype turned up a few times. Here the CDR3 DNA reads TGTGCCATCAGTGATCATAAGAAAATAGAGACCCAGTACTTC. Translating gives CAISDHKKIETQYF. This chain joins TRBV10-3 and TRBJ2-5; D gene unclear. CDR1 and CDR2 from the germline V gene are ENHRY and SYGVKD. The CDR3 is 14 amino acids. Trimming left V 3 bases short and J 4 bases short, with 12 bases between.

This clonotype was observed a few times. The V gene is TRBV15, the J gene TRBJ2-5, with 14 bases identical to TRBD2. Germline V gene data show CDR1 as LNHNV and CDR2 as YYDKDF (reference sequence). V dropped 5 bases and J dropped 5; count of bases not matched to a gene: 7. The CDR3 is 16 amino acids. The CDR3 loop is CATSSGTSGSSETQYF. The DNA of the CDR3 is TGTGCCACCAGCTCCGGGACTAGCGGGAGTAGTGAGACCCAGTACTTC.

The chain is built from TRBV12-3 or TRBV12-4 and TRBJ2-2, with 7 positions matching TRBD1. The CDR3 sequence is 13 residues long. Trimming took 5 bases from V and 6 from J; bases not matched to a gene: 3. In nucleotides, the CDR3 is TGTGCCAGCAGTGAAGGGGGCCCCGGGGAGCTGTTTTTT. This codes for CASSEGGPGELFF.

The V gene is TRBV7-9, the J gene TRBJ2-1; D gene ambiguous. The CDR3 consists of 12 residues. Germline assignment: CDR1 SEHNR and CDR2 FQNEAQ (reference sequence). Trimming pared 11 bases from V and 5 bases from J, leaving 13 bases between. The CDR3 nucleotides are TGTGCCGTGCGCGGTCTCGACAATGAGCAGTTCTTC. Its protein product is CAVRGLDNEQFF.

The rearrangement links TRBV27 to TRBJ2-7, with a tentative D call TRBD1 (6 bases). The V and J ends lost 5 bases and 0 bases respectively, with 23 bases between them. Germline V CDR1 and CDR2: MNHEY, SMNVEV (reference sequence). The CDR3 extends over 18 amino acids. The CDR3 bases are TGTGCCAGCAGTCACTCTGTAGGGGCTTCAGGGGTCTCCTACGAGCAGTACTTC. It translates to CASSHSVGASGVSYEQYF.

This clonotype was detected only a few times. The chain has TRBV29-1 and TRBJ1-2, with D possibly TRBD1 on 6 matching bases. The CDR3 length is 14 residues. Germline CDR1 is SQVTM and CDR2 is ANQGSEA. The CDR3 protein is CSTGTGFSWDGYTF. In DNA form, the CDR3 reads TGCAGTACCGGAACAGGGTTTTCGTGGGATGGCTACACCTTC.

This clonotype was found a few times. The gene calls are TRBV4-3 and TRBJ2-2; 11 bases are shared with TRBD1. The CDR3 contains 17 residues. The V gene end was trimmed by 1 base and the J gene end by 4 bases; junction bases not matched to a gene: 5. CDR1 and CDR2 from the germline V gene are LGHNA and YSLEER. The CDR3 spells CASSQVAGTGGTGELFF. DNA for the CDR3: TGCGCCAGCAGCCAAGTCGCCGGGACAGGGGGCACCGGGGAGCTGTTTTTT.

The sample holds a few counts of this clonotype. The CDR3 here is CASSTSTGLKQFF. The CDR3 nucleotides read TGTGCCAGCAGCACCTCGACAGGACTAAAGCAGTTCTTC. This chain joins TRBV7-2 and TRBJ2-1; perhaps D is TRBD1 or TRBD2 (6 bases each). V was pared by 5 bases and J by 11 bases, with 16 bases between. The CDR3 runs 13 residues. Per germline, CDR1 SGHTA and CDR2 FQGNSA.

This clonotype appeared a few times. The chain has TRBV15 and TRBJ2-5; D might be TRBD1 (6 bases). Trimming removed 5 bases at V and 4 bases at J, with 14 bases between. The CDR3 length is 14 residues. Germline V gene lookup returns CDR1 LNHNV and CDR2 YYDKDF (reference sequence). The CDR3 loop is CATSRAGARETQYF. The CDR3 coding sequence is TGTGCCACCAGCCGAGCAGGGGCACGAGAGACCCAGTACTTC. Looking up the rest from reference TRBV15 and TRBJ2-5 gives the full variable domain: DAMVIQNPRYQVTQFGKPVTLSCSQTLNHNVMYWYQQKSSQAPKLLFHYYDKDFNNEADTPDNFQSRRPNTSFCFLDIRSPGLGDTAMYLCATSRAGARETQYFGPGTRLLVL.

The gene calls are TRBV2 and TRBJ2-1; D unresolved. Germline V gene sequence: CDR1 SNHLY, CDR2 FYNNEI. The CDR3 length is 15 residues. V was trimmed by 0 bases and J by 2 bases, leaving 8 bases between them. The CDR3 reads CASSEALRTYNEQFF. For the CDR3, the DNA is TGTGCCAGCAGTGAAGCGTTGCGGACCTACAATGAGCAGTTCTTC.

The rearrangement joins TRBV7-2 to TRBJ2-3, with TRBD2 as a possible D gene (6 bases). CDR3 size: 15 residues. Germline V gene lookup returns CDR1 SGHTA and CDR2 FQGNSA. Trimming removed 5 bases at V and 6 bases at J, with 18 bases between. This CDR3 reads CASSPAGGSPDTQYF. The CDR3 DNA sequence: TGTGCCAGCAGCCCGGCTGGGGGGAGTCCCGATACGCAGTATTTT. Combining the CDR3 with reference TRBV7-2 and TRBJ2-3 gives the whole variable domain GAGVSQSPSNKVTEKGKDVELRCDPISGHTALYWYRQSLGQGLEFLIYFQGNSAPDKSGLPSDRFSAERTGGSVSTLTIQRTQQEDSAVYLCASSPAGGSPDTQYFGPGTRLTVL.

The chain links TRBV29-1 to TRBJ1-1, with D possibly being TRBD1 (6 bases). The V and J ends lost 2 bases and 4 bases respectively, with 14 bases between them. This CDR3 spans 14 amino acids. Germline V gene data show CDR1 as SQVTM and CDR2 as ANQGSEA. The CDR3 here is CSVETGTATTEAFF. In DNA form, the CDR3 reads TGCAGCGTTGAAACAGGGACTGCGACCACTGAAGCTTTCTTT.

The gene calls are TRBV5-1 and TRBJ2-3; 7 bases align to TRBD2. The CDR3 loop spans 16 amino acids. Trimming cost V 4 bases and J 1 base; bases outside gene matches: 9. Germline V gene lookup returns CDR1 SGHRS and CDR2 YFSETQ. The CDR3 region has the DNA TGCGCCAGCAGCCCCGGATGGGGGGGTGGCACAGATACGCAGTATTTT. This codes for CASSPGWGGGTDTQYF.

The J gene is TRBJ2-7, the V gene TRBV19; the D gene is possibly TRBD2 (6 bases). The germline V gene has CDR1 LNHDA and CDR2 SQIVND (reference sequence). The CDR3 has 14 residues. Trimming shortened V by 4 bases and J by 4 bases, and 14 bases separated the two germline ends. The CDR3 protein is CASSSRGTPYEQYF. CDR3 in DNA: TGTGCCAGTAGTAGCCGGGGGACTCCGTACGAGCAGTACTTC.

In this sample, this clonotype turned up a few times. The CDR3: CSAREGYYSNQPQHF. In DNA form, the CDR3 reads TGCAGTGCTAGAGAGGGGTACTATAGCAATCAGCCCCAGCATTTT. The rearrangement links TRBV20-1 to TRBJ1-5, with unresolved D. Germline CDR1 is DFQATT and CDR2 is SNEGSKA (reference sequence). Between the trimmed V and J ends, which lost 0 bases and 0 bases, there was a span of 9 bases. The length of the CDR3 is 15 residues.

The chain employs TRBV4-3 and TRBJ1-2; no reliable D call. Trimming shortened V by 0 bases and J by 2 bases, and 4 bases separated the two germline ends. The CDR3 covers 13 residues. Germline V gene lookup returns CDR1 LGHNA and CDR2 YSLEER. This CDR3 is CASSQDRNYGYTF. The DNA of the CDR3 is TGCGCCAGCAGCCAAGACAGAAACTATGGCTACACCTTC.

The V gene is TRBV4-2, the J gene TRBJ1-2; no firm D call. Germline lookup yields CDR1 LGHNA and CDR2 YNFKEQ. The CDR3 loop spans 14 amino acids. Trimming pared 1 base from V and 6 bases from J, leaving 12 bases between. The CDR3: CASSQVTGSDGYTF. CDR3 coding DNA: TGTGCCAGCAGCCAAGTGACGGGGTCGGATGGCTACACCTTC.

The genes are TRBV6-1 and TRBJ2-4; D is perhaps TRBD1 (5 bases). With 6 bases removed from V and 8 bases from J, the gap between germline ends came to 17 bases. Per germline, CDR1 MNHNS and CDR2 SASEGT. The CDR3 totals 14 residues. The CDR3 sequence: CASSQETVADIQYF. In DNA form, the CDR3 reads TGTGCCAGCAGCCAAGAGACAGTGGCCGACATTCAGTACTTC.

This clonotype was found many times. This chain links TRBV7-8 with TRBJ2-5; D uncertain. The germline V gene encodes CDR1 SGHVS and CDR2 FQNEAQ. The CDR3 covers 16 residues. V gave up 1 base and J gave up 5 bases, with 17 bases separating them. The chain's CDR3 is CASSLDSPTGSETQYF. The CDR3 coding sequence is TGTGCCAGCAGCTTAGACTCCCCTACGGGTTCGGAGACCCAGTACTTC.